This T cell receptor (beta chain) was identified during a study of T cell responses to AZD1222 COVID-19 vaccine. General observations from the study: Close to half of all spike-specific TCRs reportedly target regions of the variants that are unmutated. Spike-specific TCR repertoires showed rising breadth and depth after two AZD1222 doses. Baseline seropositivity occurred in only a handful of AZD1222 recipients.

The germline V gene has CDR1 LNHNV and CDR2 YYDKDF (reference sequence). The length of the CDR3 is 15 residues. Trimming removed 3 bases from V and 7 bases from J; junction bases left unmatched: 9. TCRdb's table, derived via immunoSEQ multiplex PCR, lists solely in-frame clones and lacks some. The sample consists of 130,000 to 150,000 clones, around nine tenths of them appearing once. With respect to this clone: Its antigen is undetermined.

This receptor was obtained from an adult in good health. The chain employs TRBV15 and TRBJ2-3, with 8 bases identical to TRBD2. The sequencing here drew on peripheral blood, taken on day 0 of AZD1222 vaccination. CDR3 bases: TGTGCCACCAGCAGGGAATCGGGGGGGCTAAATACGCAGTATTTT. Translated: CATSRESGGLNTQYF.